These 15 T cell receptor beta chains share one sample of origin, sequenced in a study of blood T cell repertoires in COVID-19. Here immunoSEQ multiplex PCR was the method, and the copy in TCRdb shows in-frame clones only, minus some. This sample has 160,000 or so clones; more than 80% occur once, and the top ten carry just under 2%. The sequencing input was peripheral blood. These receptors were collected from a woman in her fifties or sixties with COVID-19, enrolled during active disease.

The rearrangement uses TRBV3-1 (or the pseudogene TRBV3-2) and TRBJ1-1, with D unresolved. Germline lookup yields CDR1 LGHDT and CDR2 YNNKEL (reference sequence). V shed 0 bases and J shed 1 base, with 18 bases lying between them. The CDR3 spans 18 residues. The CDR3 bases are TGTGCCAGCAGCCAAGATGTGTATCTGTTGAGGCGGAACACTGAAGCTTTCTTT. Translation gives CASSQDVYLLRRNTEAFF.

The chain is built from TRBV10-3 and TRBJ2-7; 7 bases map to TRBD1. With 0 bases clipped from V and 5 bases from J, the junction kept 7 bases outside the gene matches. The germline V gene encodes CDR1 ENHRY and CDR2 SYGVKD. The CDR3 covers 15 residues. CDR3 protein: CAISESRQGWDEQYF. In DNA form, the CDR3 reads TGTGCCATCAGTGAGTCTCGACAGGGATGGGACGAGCAGTACTTC.

The V gene is TRBV3-1 (or the pseudogene TRBV3-2), the J gene TRBJ1-6; 9 bases fit TRBD1. This CDR3 spans 14 amino acids. Germline V lookup: CDR1 LGHDT, CDR2 YNNKEL (reference sequence). Trimming removed 6 bases from V and 7 bases from J; junction bases left unmatched: 4. CDR3 DNA: TGTGCCAGCAGTCAGGGGACAGGGAATTCACCCCTCCACTTT. The encoded protein is CASSQGTGNSPLHF.

The V gene is TRBV15, the J gene TRBJ2-2, with D maybe TRBD2 (6 bases). Germline-derived CDR1 and CDR2 are LNHNV and YYDKDF (reference sequence). The CDR3 loop spans 15 amino acids. The V end lost 3 bases, the J end lost 7 bases, and 15 bases lay between the germline ends. CDR3 sequence: CATSSNSGRVGELFF. The DNA for the CDR3 is TGTGCCACCAGCAGTAACAGCGGGCGGGTCGGGGAGCTGTTTTTT.

The rearrangement joins TRBV6-6 to TRBJ1-4, with 8 bases aligning to TRBD1. Unmatched junction bases numbered 8, after V lost 6 bases and J lost 8 bases. Germline CDR1 MNHNY, CDR2 SVGAGI (reference sequence). This CDR3 spans 14 amino acids. The CDR3 DNA reads TGTGCCAGCAGCCCAGACAGGGGTGGAGAAAAACTGTTTTTT. Residues: CASSPDRGGEKLFF.

CDR3 bases: TGTGCCAGCAGTTACTCGAGCGACCCCTCCTACGAGCAGTACTTC. Translating gives CASSYSSDPSYEQYF. V gene TRBV6-5 combines with J gene TRBJ2-7, with D unclear. In germline, CDR1 is MNHEY, CDR2 SVGAGI. V was pared by 0 bases and J by 0 bases, with 9 bases between. The CDR3 covers 15 residues.

This clone has a handful of counts. This chain connects TRBV20-1 to TRBJ2-7; the D gene is possibly TRBD2 (6 bases). The germline V and J ends were trimmed by 3 bases and 2 bases, with 17 bases remaining between them. The germline gives CDR1 DFQATT, CDR2 SNEGSKA (reference sequence). This CDR3 is built from 15 residues. In DNA, the CDR3 is TGCAGTGCTAGTTTCGGGGAGGCTAAAGCCTACGAGCAGTACTTC. Translating gives CSASFGEAKAYEQYF.

In its sample, this clone was seen once. The gene calls are TRBV4-3 and TRBJ1-2; D unclear. The CDR3 runs 14 residues. Trimming stripped 0 bases from V and 4 bases from J, with 9 bases between. Per the germline V gene, CDR1 is LGHNA and CDR2 is YSLEER. CDR3 loop: CASSQEPAGYGYTF. CDR3 DNA: TGCGCCAGCAGCCAAGAGCCAGCGGGCTATGGCTACACCTTC.

In DNA, the CDR3 is TGTGCCAGCAGCAAAGAATGGACAGCATCTGGAAACACCATATATTTT. Its translation: CASSKEWTASGNTIYF. The gene calls are TRBV5-5 and TRBJ1-3; possible D gene TRBD1, 6 bases. V gave up 4 bases and J gave up 1 base, with 15 bases separating them. CDR3 length: 16 amino acids. From germline, CDR1 is SGHKS and CDR2 YYEKEE (reference sequence).

The count of this clone is one. The V call is TRBV5-6, the J call TRBJ1-1; D is undetermined. This CDR3 region has 13 residues. V dropped 4 bases and J dropped 4 bases, with 11 bases sitting between them. Germline values: CDR1 SGHDT, CDR2 YYEEEE. The CDR3 region is CASSVRLATEAFF. DNA of the CDR3: TGTGCCAGCAGCGTGAGGTTGGCCACTGAAGCTTTCTTT.

The gene calls are TRBV5-4 and TRBJ2-5, with 10 bases identical to TRBD2. The V and J ends lost 0 bases and 2 bases, in that order; junction bases with no gene match: 1. The CDR3 has 15 residues. CDR1 is SGHNT, CDR2 YYREEE, per germline (reference sequence). CDR3 nucleotide sequence: TGTGCCAGCAGCTTGGAACTAGCGGGACAAGAGACCCAGTACTTC. Translation: CASSLELAGQETQYF.

The chain is built from TRBV19 and TRBJ1-5; TRBD1 matches at 7 bases. The V segment lost 10 bases and the J segment 6 bases; nucleotides outside the gene matches: 9. The CDR3 has 13 amino acids. Looked up from germline, CDR1 is LNHDA and CDR2 is SQIVND (reference sequence). CDR3 in DNA: TGTGCCACGTCGGGGGACAGAGGTCAGCCCCAGCATTTT. Protein sequence: CATSGDRGQPQHF.

This clone was counted once. The chain carries TRBV7-8 and TRBJ1-5; D is undetermined. The V end lost 5 bases, the J end lost 6 bases, and 14 bases lay between the germline ends. This CDR3 has 14 residues. Germline V CDR1 and CDR2: SGHVS, FQNEAQ. The CDR3 nucleotides are TGTGCCAGCAGCCCTGGGCCCGGTAGTCAGCCCCAGCATTTT. Protein sequence: CASSPGPGSQPQHF.

The rearrangement links TRBV4-1 to TRBJ1-2; perhaps TRBD1 as D (5 bases). This CDR3 has 16 residues. V lost 0 bases and J lost 2, with 13 bases in between. Germline values: CDR1 MGHRA, CDR2 YSYEKL. The CDR3 DNA sequence: TGCGCCAGCAGCCAAGAACAGACAGCCCTAAACTATGGCTACACCTTC. Translated: CASSQEQTALNYGYTF.

The V gene is TRBV27, the J gene TRBJ2-6; D uncertain. V lost 1 base and J lost 0, with 4 bases in between. The CDR3 loop spans 15 amino acids. CDR1 and CDR2 from the germline V gene are MNHEY and SMNVEV (reference sequence). The CDR3 DNA reads as TGTGCCAGCAGTTTATTCAACTCTGGGGCCAACGTCCTGACTTTC. Translating gives CASSLFNSGANVLTF.